These 32 T cell receptor beta chains share one sample of origin, sequenced in a study of multiple sclerosis patients with progressive multifocal leukoencephalopathy. Only in-frame clones appear in the TCRdb table, and some are missing; sequencing was by immunoSEQ multiplex PCR. The data contain tens of thousands of clones, approximately 89% of them singletons. Specified time point: roughly 6 months of natalizumab therapy. The sequenced sample was PBMCs, obtained from a patient treated with natalizumab. Receptor source: a human donor with multiple sclerosis.

The gene calls are TRBV7-6 and TRBJ2-1; D is perhaps TRBD2 (6 bases). The CDR3 sequence is 16 residues long. In germline, CDR1 is SGHVS, CDR2 FNYEAQ. Trimming removed 4 bases from V and 8 bases from J, with 21 bases in between. The CDR3 reads CASSSTTGREGYEQFF. The CDR3 bases are TGTGCCAGCAGCTCAACGACTGGGCGGGAAGGGTATGAGCAGTTCTTC.

The V call is TRBV13, the J call TRBJ2-3; 9 bases map to TRBD2. The CDR3 has 17 residues. The ends lost 5 bases at V and 3 bases at J; junction bases unmatched: 12. Germline CDR1 PRHDT, CDR2 FYEKMQ (reference sequence). The DNA of the CDR3 is TGTGCCAGCAGCACACGGACTAGCGATAGTCGTACAGATACGCAGTATTTT. Protein: CASSTRTSDSRTDTQYF.

The rearrangement links TRBV2 to TRBJ1-4, with D uncertain. Trimming cost V 8 bases and J 0 bases, with 7 bases left between them. CDR3 length equals 13 residues. Germline-derived CDR1 and CDR2 are SNHLY and FYNNEI. CDR3 sequence (DNA): TGTGCCAGCCAAGGATCAACTAATGAAAAACTGTTTTTT. This sequence encodes CASQGSTNEKLFF.

The chain uses TRBV19 and TRBJ2-3; 7 bases are shared with TRBD2. CDR3 length: 14 amino acids. Germline CDR1 and CDR2: LNHDA and SQIVND (reference sequence). V trimming: 3 bases; J trimming: 0 bases; junction bases outside the gene matches: 0. CDR3 amino acids: CASSISGSTDTQYF. CDR3 sequence (DNA): TGTGCCAGTAGTATTAGCGGGAGCACAGATACGCAGTATTTT.

This chain links TRBV5-8 with TRBJ1-1; D may be TRBD1 (5 bases). Trimming stripped 4 bases from V and 0 bases from J, with 19 bases between. Germline V CDR1 and CDR2: SGHTS, YDEGEE. This CDR3 region has 17 residues. CDR3 residues: CASSPMGGYLMNTEAFF. The CDR3 nucleotides are TGTGCCAGCAGCCCCATGGGGGGGTACCTCATGAACACTGAAGCTTTCTTT. Together with reference TRBV5-8 and TRBJ1-1, the CDR3 gives the full variable domain: EAGVTQSPTHLIKTRGQQATLRCSPISGHTSVYWYQQALGLGLQFLLWYDEGEERNRGNFPPRFSGRQFPNYSSELNVNALELEDSALYLCASSPMGGYLMNTEAFFGQGTRLTVV.

This chain connects TRBV7-6 to TRBJ2-7; D may be TRBD1 or TRBD2 (5 bases each). The germline gives CDR1 SGHVS, CDR2 FNYEAQ. This CDR3 is 15 amino acids long. Trimming removed 0 bases at V and 5 bases at J, with 14 bases between. The CDR3 spells CASSLAWAGTDEQYF. Written as DNA, the CDR3 is TGTGCCAGCAGCTTAGCGTGGGCAGGGACGGACGAGCAGTACTTC.

The rearrangement uses TRBV7-2 and TRBJ2-1, with no clear D. Germline values: CDR1 SGHTA, CDR2 FQGNSA. The length of the CDR3 is 15 residues. V shed 2 bases and J shed 1 base, with 9 bases lying between them. The CDR3 nucleotides are TGTGCCAGCAGCTTAACGACTCAGTCCTACAATGAGCAGTTCTTC. Translation gives CASSLTTQSYNEQFF. Together with reference TRBV7-2 and TRBJ2-1, the CDR3 gives the full variable domain: GAGVSQSPSNKVTEKGKDVELRCDPISGHTALYWYRQSLGQGLEFLIYFQGNSAPDKSGLPSDRFSAERTGGSVSTLTIQRTQQEDSAVYLCASSLTTQSYNEQFFGPGTRLTVL.

The rearrangement links TRBV6-5 to TRBJ1-5; D remains ambiguous. The CDR3 consists of 12 residues. Germline V lookup: CDR1 MNHEY, CDR2 SVGAGI. Trimming removed 5 bases from V and 3 bases from J, with 5 bases in between. CDR3 sequence: CASSALNQPQHF. For the CDR3, the DNA is TGTGCCAGCAGTGCTCTCAATCAGCCCCAGCATTTT.

This rearrangement joins TRBV18 to TRBJ1-1; 9 bases are shared with TRBD1. V trimming: 1 base; J trimming: 3 bases; junction bases outside the gene matches: 0. There are 14 residues in the CDR3. Germline V CDR1 and CDR2: KGHSH, LQKENI. The CDR3 reads CASSPRQGDTEAFF. The CDR3 DNA reads TGTGCCAGCTCACCACGACAGGGGGACACTGAAGCTTTCTTT.

This chain connects TRBV18 to TRBJ1-1; unclear D gene. The length of the CDR3 is 15 residues. Looked up from germline, CDR1 is KGHSH and CDR2 is LQKENI. The germline V and J ends were trimmed by 1 base and 1 base, with 10 bases remaining between them. The CDR3: CASSPRPDKNTEAFF. Written as DNA, the CDR3 is TGTGCCAGCTCACCACGCCCAGACAAGAACACTGAAGCTTTCTTT.

In the case of this clone: The junction and the germline gene differ at one end; a read error may be behind it. This chain connects TRBV19 to TRBJ1-1, with 8 bases identical to TRBD1. The CDR3 covers 14 residues. In germline, CDR1 is LNHDA, CDR2 SQIVND (reference sequence). The CDR3 nucleotides read TGTTCCAGTAGGGAGACAGGGGTGTCGACTGAAGCTTTCTTT. Translating gives CSSRETGVSTEAFF.

The chain uses TRBV28 and TRBJ1-2; D gene uncertain. Trimming stripped 6 bases from V and 10 bases from J, with 15 bases between. Germline lookup yields CDR1 MDHEN and CDR2 SYDVKM. The CDR3 consists of 12 residues. CDR3 sequence reads: CASSLSVPFYTF. In nucleotides, the CDR3 is TGTGCCAGCAGCCTAAGTGTTCCGTTCTACACCTTC.

The chain carries TRBV9 and TRBJ2-5, with TRBD1 matching over 11 bases. The ends lost 4 bases at V and 3 bases at J; junction bases unmatched: 5. In germline, CDR1 is SGDLS, CDR2 YYNGEE. The CDR3 spans 15 residues. The CDR3 protein is CASSLGDRGEETQYF. In DNA form, the CDR3 reads TGTGCCAGCAGCCTAGGGGACAGGGGGGAAGAGACCCAGTACTTC.

V and J are TRBV21-1 and TRBJ2-5; TRBD1, the table's D call, was not compared with the DNA. TRBV21-1 is marked as a pseudogene. The CDR3 length is 18 residues. DNA for the CDR3: TGTGCCACTTCCAACGTTGGGGACAGAATCACCCAGGCGGAGACCCAGTACTTC. Its translation: CATSNVGDRITQAETQYF.

The chain links TRBV6-6 to TRBJ2-3; D is ambiguous. The CDR3 has 12 residues. Per germline, CDR1 MNHNY and CDR2 SVGAGI (reference sequence). V gave up 5 bases and J gave up 3 bases, with 6 bases separating them. The CDR3: CASSRQTDTQYF. DNA of the CDR3: TGTGCCAGCAGTCGCCAGACAGATACGCAGTATTTT.

The J gene is TRBJ1-5, the V gene TRBV29-1; D is possibly TRBD1 (5 bases). CDR1 is SQVTM, CDR2 ANQGSEA, per germline. V lost 4 bases, J lost 8 bases, and 15 bases lay in between. The CDR3 runs 13 residues. The CDR3 spells CSVARDAGEPQHF. The CDR3 DNA sequence: TGCAGCGTTGCCCGGGACGCCGGGGAGCCCCAGCATTTT. Full variable domain (remainder filled in from reference TRBV29-1 and TRBJ1-5): SAVISQKPSRDICQRGTSLTIQCQVDSQVTMMFWYRQQPGQSLTLIATANQGSEATYESGFVIDKFPISRPNLTFSTLTVSNMSPEDSSIYLCSVARDAGEPQHFGDGTRLSIL.

This clone is a singleton in its sample. The chain has TRBV7-2 and TRBJ2-1; 12 bases are a match to TRBD2. J was trimmed by 2 bases and V by 5 bases; bases with no gene match: 7. This CDR3 has 17 amino acids. The germline gives CDR1 SGHTA, CDR2 FQGNSA. CDR3 in amino acids: CASSLFSSGRAYNEQFF. The CDR3 DNA sequence: TGTGCCAGCAGCCTGTTCTCTAGCGGGAGGGCCTACAATGAGCAGTTCTTC.

This clone was seen a few times. The V gene is TRBV6-5, the J gene TRBJ2-2; TRBD1 agrees at 9 bases. The J segment lost 4 bases and the V segment lost 6 bases, leaving 6 bases of the junction unmatched. The germline gives CDR1 MNHEY, CDR2 SVGAGI. The CDR3 is 15 residues long. CDR3 residues: CASRTGGAGTGELFF. DNA for the CDR3: TGTGCCAGCAGAACAGGGGGCGCGGGCACCGGGGAGCTGTTTTTT.

This chain joins TRBV6-5 and TRBJ1-1; 8 positions match TRBD1. This CDR3 is 14 amino acids long. V lost 6 bases and J lost 5; bases outside the gene matches: 8. The germline V gene has CDR1 MNHEY and CDR2 SVGAGI. The CDR3 spells CASRTRQGSTEAFF. The CDR3 coding sequence is TGTGCCAGCAGGACCCGACAGGGGTCGACTGAAGCTTTCTTT.

The V call is TRBV11-2, the J call TRBJ1-2; no firm D call. Trimming removed 5 bases at V and 8 bases at J, with 15 bases between. The V gene's germline CDR1 is SGHAT and CDR2 FQNNGV. The CDR3 length is 13 residues. DNA of the CDR3: TGTGCCAGCAGCATCGACCCCCGAGGCGGCTACACCTTC. Protein: CASSIDPRGGYTF.

CDR3 sequence: CASSWGRDIPYEQYF. The CDR3 DNA is TGTGCCAGCAGCTGGGGCCGGGACATCCCCTACGAGCAGTACTTC. This chain uses TRBV7-8 with TRBJ2-7; perhaps TRBD1 as D (6 bases). Trimming pared 4 bases from V and 2 bases from J, leaving 15 bases between. The germline CDR1 and CDR2 sequences are SGHVS and FQNEAQ. The CDR3 spans 15 residues.

A single count supports this clone. The chain links TRBV5-4 to TRBJ1-1, with D tentatively TRBD1 (5 bases). Per germline, CDR1 SGHNT and CDR2 YYREEE (reference sequence). This CDR3 has 16 amino acids. V shed 0 bases and J shed 3 bases, with 15 bases lying between them. CDR3 bases: TGTGCCAGCAGCTTGGCCCCAGGGAAGCGGGACACTGAAGCTTTCTTT. It specifies CASSLAPGKRDTEAFF.

This chain connects TRBV6-5 to TRBJ1-2; no definite D call. CDR1 is MNHEY and CDR2 is SVGAGI in the germline V gene. This CDR3 has 15 residues. The germline V and J ends were trimmed by 6 bases and 5 bases, with 19 bases remaining between them. This CDR3 reads CASRTVGGRGYGYTF. CDR3 nucleotides: TGTGCCAGCAGGACTGTGGGAGGACGGGGTTATGGCTACACCTTC.

This rearrangement joins TRBV7-2 to TRBJ1-1; D is possibly TRBD1 (5 bases). V was trimmed by 1 base and J by 2 bases, leaving 8 bases between them. This CDR3 region has 14 residues. Germline CDR1 reads SGHTA; CDR2 reads FQGNSA. The CDR3 coding sequence is TGTGCCAGCAGCTTAGATGGGGGTAACACTGAAGCTTTCTTT. Translating it yields CASSLDGGNTEAFF.

The chain joins TRBV7-3 to TRBJ2-3; TRBD2 matches 10 bases. Trimming cost V 7 bases and J 5 bases; bases outside gene matches: 12. Germline V gene data show CDR1 as SGHTA and CDR2 as FQGTGA. The CDR3 is made up of 16 amino acids. The CDR3 loop reads CASTPTTSGRGDTQYF. CDR3 DNA: TGTGCCAGCACCCCCACGACTAGCGGGCGAGGAGATACGCAGTATTTT.

The chain joins TRBV5-1 to TRBJ2-7; 7 positions match TRBD1. In germline, CDR1 is SGHRS, CDR2 YFSETQ. This CDR3 region has 13 residues. V was clipped by 0 bases and J by 3 bases; unmatched bases: 0. In DNA, the CDR3 is TGCGCCAGCAGCTTGGGGACAGGCTACGAGCAGTACTTC. Residues: CASSLGTGYEQYF. The whole variable domain, remainder taken from reference TRBV5-1 and TRBJ2-7, is KAGVTQTPRYLIKTRGQQVTLSCSPISGHRSVSWYQQTPGQGLQFLFEYFSETQRNKGNFPGRFSGRQFSNSRSEMNVSTLELGDSALYLCASSLGTGYEQYFGPGTRLTVT.

V gene TRBV2 combines with J gene TRBJ1-1, with D perhaps TRBD1 (5 bases). V was pared by 7 bases and J by 3 bases, with 12 bases between. Germline assignment: CDR1 SNHLY and CDR2 FYNNEI. CDR3 length: 13 residues. CDR3 DNA sequence: TGTGCCAGCACACAGGAGCTTGACACTGAAGCTTTCTTT. It specifies CASTQELDTEAFF.

The chain uses TRBV19 and TRBJ2-4; D is unclear. CDR3 size: 13 residues. CDR1 and CDR2 (germline): LNHDA, SQIVND (reference sequence). V dropped 4 bases and J dropped 3 bases, with 7 bases sitting between them. In DNA, the CDR3 is TGTGCCAGTAGTAGCCTGGGCAAAAACATTCAGTACTTC. It is translated as CASSSLGKNIQYF.

The rearrangement joins TRBV10-1 to TRBJ1-2; possible D gene TRBD1, 6 bases. This CDR3 has 13 residues. V lost 6 bases and J lost 5, with 13 bases in between. Germline CDR1 and CDR2: WNHNN and SYGVQD (reference sequence). The CDR3 nucleotides read TGCGCCAGCAGCCAGGACAGAAGATATGGCTACACCTTC. As protein: CASSQDRRYGYTF.

The chain links TRBV27 to TRBJ2-7; TRBD1 aligns across 8 bases. CDR1 and CDR2 (germline): MNHEY, SMNVEV (reference sequence). This CDR3 has 17 amino acids. Trimming cost V 1 base and J 2 bases; bases outside gene matches: 10. CDR3 nucleotide sequence: TGTGCCAGCAGTTTATGGCCCGGCGACAGGGGACCCTACGAGCAGTACTTC. Translation: CASSLWPGDRGPYEQYF.

This rearrangement joins TRBV7-2 to TRBJ2-7; 8 bases agree with TRBD2. Germline V CDR1 and CDR2: SGHTA, FQGNSA. The CDR3 length is 15 residues. After removal of 5 bases from V and 0 bases from J, the junction contained 6 bases not matched to a gene. The CDR3 reads CASSPAGLGSYEQYF. The CDR3, as DNA: TGTGCCAGCAGCCCTGCGGGACTAGGCTCCTACGAGCAGTACTTC.

The gene calls are TRBV5-4 and TRBJ2-1; 10 positions agree with TRBD2. After removal of 0 bases from V and 10 bases from J, the junction contained 10 bases not matched to a gene. Germline V gene data show CDR1 as SGHNT and CDR2 as YYREEE (reference sequence). There are 16 residues in the CDR3. The CDR3 here is CASSLEPGLAPSEQFF. In DNA form, the CDR3 reads TGTGCCAGCAGCTTGGAACCGGGACTAGCGCCTTCGGAGCAGTTCTTC.